This T cell receptor beta chain was recorded in a study of post-analysis software for immune sequencing data (dated by TCRdb to the mid-2010s). Background on the whole study: The recorded disease courses included relapsing-remitting, secondary progressive and progressive-relapsing multiple sclerosis, and some patients had no subtype annotation. A subset of samples was prepared in parallel using single-end sample barcoding, then pooled and co-amplified after Illumina adapter ligation. The patient repertoires were set against about eleven previously published healthy control repertoires from donors whose ages ranged from roughly 6 to 25 years. Study-level results and caveats: When samples were clustered directly using the F measure, samples prepared in the same batch co-clustered strongly, which prompted a batch-effect correction. Multiple sclerosis patients had significantly lower normalized Chao1 diversity than controls, a result that suggests substantial peripheral T-cell clonal expansion. The multiple sclerosis patient group was slightly younger than the control group. Four to six TRBV segments, including TRBV5-6, TRBV5-1 and TRBV20-1, were significantly more frequent in patients than controls.

Receptors were amplified or captured by PCR. This sample was sequenced with an Illumina HiSeq 2500. To reduce PCR and sequencing biases, unique molecular identifiers were incorporated into the TCR beta cDNA libraries. Per 1 to 10 million input T cells, some 500,000 cDNA molecules were obtained, such that each molecule approximated one T cell. The patient libraries were prepared and sequenced with the same protocol used for the earlier healthy control dataset. Samples belonging to the same batch were prepared together, multiplexed and sequenced on a shared HiSeq lane. The authors' pipeline ran thus. MIGEC was used to process the raw barcoded reads, and molecular identifier groups with only a single read were discarded before consensus assembly and CDR3 extraction. VDJtools was used for post-analysis of the clonotype tables, with diversity normalized by down-sampling every dataset to the smallest sample size. To correct batch-related cross-sample contamination, repertoire overlap clustering matched CDR3 amino acid sequences but not nucleotide sequences. TCRdb ran its own pipeline on the public reads, namely fastp trimming at Q25 and MiXCR clone calling, and kept in-frame beta chains. Entries that share a CDR3 protein sequence are merged under the most common genes and DNA. TCRdb, not the original authors, processed these V and J calls. This sample is represented by about 760,000 distinct CDR3 sequences; 25% to 30% of them were singletons. 0.55% to 0.65% of the sample is taken by the ten largest.

To demonstrate the VDJtools post-analysis software, TCR beta repertoires were profiled from the peripheral blood of 13 young patients with multiple sclerosis. The multiple sclerosis patients were children and adolescents ranging in age from about 6 to 16 years. The junction carries 11 bases between V and J, which are trimmed by 3 bases and 8 bases respectively. The germline V gene sets CDR1 to SQVTM and CDR2 to ANQGSEA. The CDR3 spans 12 residues, from the cysteine through the phenylalanine. Only the CDR3 portion is preserved as DNA: 36 bases, with reading frame beginning at the first base. This clonotype was detected only a few times. Its specific antigen is unknown. It has no much larger one-base neighbor in the sample; base qualities were not kept.

The V and J segments used are TRBV29-1 and TRBJ2-1; the D segment cannot be called with confidence. This receptor was obtained from a girl aged 10 to 17 with multiple sclerosis. The sequencing input was blood. The bases read TGCAGCGTTGAGCTCCTTCCGTATGAGCAGTTCTTC. This encodes CSVELLPYEQFF.